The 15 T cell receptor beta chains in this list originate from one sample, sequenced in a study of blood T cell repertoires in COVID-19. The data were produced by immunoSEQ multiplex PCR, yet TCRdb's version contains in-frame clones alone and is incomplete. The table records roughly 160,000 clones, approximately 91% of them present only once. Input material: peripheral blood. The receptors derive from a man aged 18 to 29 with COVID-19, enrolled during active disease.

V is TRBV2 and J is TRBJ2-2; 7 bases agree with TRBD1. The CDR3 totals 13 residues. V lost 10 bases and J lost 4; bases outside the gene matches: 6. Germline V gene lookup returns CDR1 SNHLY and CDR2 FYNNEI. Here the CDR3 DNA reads TGTGCCAAGTGGGACAGATCCACCGGGGAGCTGTTTTTT. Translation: CAKWDRSTGELFF.

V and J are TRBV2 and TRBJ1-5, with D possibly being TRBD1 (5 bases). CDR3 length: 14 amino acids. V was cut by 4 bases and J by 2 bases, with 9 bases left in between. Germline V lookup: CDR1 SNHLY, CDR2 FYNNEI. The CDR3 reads CASSAQGGNQPQHF. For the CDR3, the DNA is TGTGCCAGCAGTGCGCAAGGGGGCAATCAGCCCCAGCATTTT.

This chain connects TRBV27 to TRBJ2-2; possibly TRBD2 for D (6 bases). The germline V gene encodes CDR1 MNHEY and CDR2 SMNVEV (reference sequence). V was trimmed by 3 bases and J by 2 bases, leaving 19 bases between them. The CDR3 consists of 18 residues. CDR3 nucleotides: TGTGCCAGCAGTTTGGTGGGGAGGCTAGACCTTAACACCGGGGAGCTGTTTTTT. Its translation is CASSLVGRLDLNTGELFF.

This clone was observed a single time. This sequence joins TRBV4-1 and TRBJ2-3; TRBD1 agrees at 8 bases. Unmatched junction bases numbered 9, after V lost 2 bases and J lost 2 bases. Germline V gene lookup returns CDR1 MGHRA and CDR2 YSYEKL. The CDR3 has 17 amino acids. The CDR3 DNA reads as TGCGCCAGCAGCCAACGGACAGGGCCGGTTTTCACAGATACGCAGTATTTT. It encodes CASSQRTGPVFTDTQYF.

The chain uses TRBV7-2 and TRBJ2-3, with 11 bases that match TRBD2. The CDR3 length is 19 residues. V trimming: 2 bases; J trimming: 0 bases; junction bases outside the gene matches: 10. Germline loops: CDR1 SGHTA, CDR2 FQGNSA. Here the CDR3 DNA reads TGTGCCAGCAGCTTATTACGTCTAGCGGGAGGCTCTAGCACAGATACGCAGTATTTT. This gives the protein CASSLLRLAGGSSTDTQYF.

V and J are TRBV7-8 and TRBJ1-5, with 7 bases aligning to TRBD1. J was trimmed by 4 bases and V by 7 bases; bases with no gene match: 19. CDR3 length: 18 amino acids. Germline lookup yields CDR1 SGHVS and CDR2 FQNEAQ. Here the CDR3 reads CASTDLDRVEGGNQPQHF. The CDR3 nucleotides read TGTGCCAGCACGGACCTTGACAGGGTGGAGGGCGGAAATCAGCCCCAGCATTTT.

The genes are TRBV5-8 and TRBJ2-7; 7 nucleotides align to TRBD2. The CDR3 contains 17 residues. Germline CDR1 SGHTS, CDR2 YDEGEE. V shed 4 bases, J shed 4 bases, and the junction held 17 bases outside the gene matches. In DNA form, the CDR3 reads TGTGCCAGCAGCCGGGAGGTCGGGCCGACACGTAATTACGAGCAGTACTTC. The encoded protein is CASSREVGPTRNYEQYF.

CDR3 coding DNA: TGTGCCATCTCACTAGCGGGGCTTAGCACAGATACGCAGTATTTT. Protein sequence: CAISLAGLSTDTQYF. The chain uses TRBV10-3 and TRBJ2-3; 10 nucleotides line up with TRBD2. J was trimmed by 0 bases and V by 8 bases; bases with no gene match: 5. The germline V gene encodes CDR1 ENHRY and CDR2 SYGVKD. The CDR3 is made up of 15 amino acids.

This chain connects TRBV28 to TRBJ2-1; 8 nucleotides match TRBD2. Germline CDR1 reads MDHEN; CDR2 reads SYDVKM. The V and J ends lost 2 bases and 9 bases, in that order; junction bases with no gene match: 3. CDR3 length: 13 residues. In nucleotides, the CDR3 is TGTGCCAGCAGTTTAGGAACTAGCGGTGAGCAGTTCTTC. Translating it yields CASSLGTSGEQFF.

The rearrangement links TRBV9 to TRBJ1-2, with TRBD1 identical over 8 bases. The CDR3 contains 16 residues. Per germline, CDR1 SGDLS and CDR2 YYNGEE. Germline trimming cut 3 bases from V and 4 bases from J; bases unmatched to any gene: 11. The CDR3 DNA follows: TGTGCCAGCAGCGCTCTACCCGGACAGGGTACCTATGGCTACACCTTC. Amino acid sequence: CASSALPGQGTYGYTF.

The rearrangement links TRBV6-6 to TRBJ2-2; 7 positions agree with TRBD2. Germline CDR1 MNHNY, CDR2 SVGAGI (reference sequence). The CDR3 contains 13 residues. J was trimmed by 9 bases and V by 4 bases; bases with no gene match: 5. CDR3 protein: CASSWTSSRELFF. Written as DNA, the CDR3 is TGTGCCAGCAGTTGGACTAGTAGCAGGGAGCTGTTTTTT.

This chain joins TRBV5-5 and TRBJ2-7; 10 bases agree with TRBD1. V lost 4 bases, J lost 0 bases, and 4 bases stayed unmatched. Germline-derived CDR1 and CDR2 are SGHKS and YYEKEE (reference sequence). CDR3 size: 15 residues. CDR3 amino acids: CASSVGQGFSYEQYF. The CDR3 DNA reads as TGTGCCAGCAGCGTGGGACAGGGGTTCTCCTACGAGCAGTACTTC.

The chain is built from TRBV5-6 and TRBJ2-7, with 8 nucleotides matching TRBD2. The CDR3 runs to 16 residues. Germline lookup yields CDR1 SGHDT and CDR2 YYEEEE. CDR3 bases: TGTGCGAGCTTCTTATCGGGACTAGTGGGGTTCGAGGAGCAGTACTTC. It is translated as CASFLSGLVGFEEQYF.

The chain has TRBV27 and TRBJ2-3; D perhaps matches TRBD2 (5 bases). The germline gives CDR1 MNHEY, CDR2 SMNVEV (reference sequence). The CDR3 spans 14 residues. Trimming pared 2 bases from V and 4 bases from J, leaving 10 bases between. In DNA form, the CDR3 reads TGTGCCAGCAGTTTAGGGCTAGCAGCAGATACGCAGTATTTT. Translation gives CASSLGLAADTQYF.

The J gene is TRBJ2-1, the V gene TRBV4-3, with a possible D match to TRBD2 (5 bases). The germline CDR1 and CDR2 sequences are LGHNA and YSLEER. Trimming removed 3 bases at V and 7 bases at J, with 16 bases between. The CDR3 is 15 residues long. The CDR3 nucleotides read TGCGCCAGCAGCCATGACCGCGGACTGGTAAATGAGCAGTTCTTC. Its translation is CASSHDRGLVNEQFF.